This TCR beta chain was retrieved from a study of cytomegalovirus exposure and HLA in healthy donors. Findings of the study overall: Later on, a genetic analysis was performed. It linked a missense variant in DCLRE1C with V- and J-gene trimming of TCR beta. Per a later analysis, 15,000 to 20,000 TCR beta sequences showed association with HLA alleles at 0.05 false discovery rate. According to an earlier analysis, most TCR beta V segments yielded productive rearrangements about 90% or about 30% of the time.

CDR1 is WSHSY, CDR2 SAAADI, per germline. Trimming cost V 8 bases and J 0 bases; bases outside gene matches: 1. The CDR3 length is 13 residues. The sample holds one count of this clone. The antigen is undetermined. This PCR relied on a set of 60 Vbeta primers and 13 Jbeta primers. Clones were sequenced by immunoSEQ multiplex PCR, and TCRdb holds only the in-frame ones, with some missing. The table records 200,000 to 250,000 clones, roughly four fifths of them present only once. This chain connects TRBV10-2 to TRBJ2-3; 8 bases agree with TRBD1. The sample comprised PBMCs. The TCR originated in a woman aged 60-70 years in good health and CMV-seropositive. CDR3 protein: CASQGASTDTQYF. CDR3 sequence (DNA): TGCGCCAGCCAGGGGGCGAGCACAGATACGCAGTATTTT.